This entry lists 14 T cell receptor beta chains sequenced from one sample in a study of the immune and genomic landscape of osteosarcoma. Clones were sequenced by immunoSEQ multiplex PCR, and TCRdb holds only the in-frame ones, with some missing. This table holds just over 1,500 clones, around 69% found once. The sequencing sample was made of metastatic tumor tissue from the lung. Every receptor here comes from a boy aged 5-17 years with osteosarcoma.

This clone was detected only a few times. This chain links TRBV18 with TRBJ2-7; D gene ambiguous. V lost 7 bases and J 2 bases, leaving 12 bases between the germline ends. CDR1 and CDR2 (germline): KGHSH, LQKENI. The CDR3 totals 13 residues. CDR3 amino acids: CASLESVTYEQYF. In DNA, the CDR3 is TGTGCCAGCTTGGAGTCAGTTACCTACGAGCAGTACTTC.

The chain has TRBV6-6 and TRBJ1-1; D remains ambiguous. The length of the CDR3 is 11 residues. Germline CDR1 reads MNHNY; CDR2 reads SVGAGI (reference sequence). Trimming cost V 10 bases and J 10 bases, with 16 bases left between them. This CDR3 is CATLSSIGAFF. In DNA form, the CDR3 reads TGTGCCACCTTATCGAGTATTGGAGCTTTCTTT.

About this clone: At one end the junction does not follow the germline gene, possibly because of a read error. The chain recombines TRBV6-5 with TRBJ2-7, with D hard to call. CDR3 length: 13 residues. In germline, CDR1 is MNHEY, CDR2 SVGAGI. The CDR3 DNA is TGTGCCAGCAATTACCTGAGCTCCTACGAGCAGTACTTC. Amino acid sequence: CASNYLSSYEQYF.

The V and J genes are TRBV4-1 and TRBJ1-4, with 8 bases matching TRBD1. J gave up 7 bases and V 8 bases, and 12 bases lay outside the gene matches. The length of the CDR3 is 15 residues. The germline gives CDR1 MGHRA, CDR2 YSYEKL. In nucleotides, the CDR3 is TGCGCCAGCGCTGAAGGGGGACAGGCGGGTGAAAAACTGTTTTTT. Protein product: CASAEGGQAGEKLFF.

The chain employs TRBV7-2 and TRBJ1-1, with 7 bases aligning to TRBD1. V lost 3 bases, J lost 7 bases, and 5 bases stayed unmatched. The germline gives CDR1 SGHTA, CDR2 FQGNSA. There are 13 residues in the CDR3. CDR3: CASSLARGYEAFF. CDR3 DNA: TGTGCCAGCAGCTTGGCCAGGGGGTATGAAGCTTTCTTT.

The chain couples TRBV7-6 to TRBJ2-5, with D hard to call. The germline gives CDR1 SGHVS, CDR2 FNYEAQ. The length of the CDR3 is 14 residues. Trimming pared 3 bases from V and 5 bases from J, leaving 13 bases between. CDR3 in amino acids: CASSFKGGRETQYF. For the CDR3, the DNA is TGTGCCAGCAGCTTCAAGGGTGGGCGGGAGACCCAGTACTTC.

This clone was observed a handful of times. The chain carries TRBV27 and TRBJ1-1; D gene uncertain. Between the trimmed V and J ends, which lost 3 bases and 0 bases, there was a span of 5 bases. The germline V gene has CDR1 MNHEY and CDR2 SMNVEV (reference sequence). There are 13 residues in the CDR3. The CDR3: CASSLLLNTEAFF. In DNA form, the CDR3 reads TGTGCCAGCAGTTTGCTGTTGAACACTGAAGCTTTCTTT.

V gene TRBV5-4 combines with J gene TRBJ1-4, with 7 positions matching TRBD1. The V gene's germline CDR1 is SGHNT and CDR2 YYREEE (reference sequence). Germline trimming cut 4 bases from V and 2 bases from J; bases unmatched to any gene: 5. The length of the CDR3 is 15 residues. CDR3 loop: CASSLSGQTNEKLFF. The CDR3 DNA reads TGTGCCAGCAGCCTTTCGGGACAGACTAATGAAAAACTGTTTTTT.

The J gene is TRBJ1-2, the V gene TRBV27; D unresolved. Per germline, CDR1 MNHEY and CDR2 SMNVEV (reference sequence). The CDR3 runs 15 residues. Deletions cut 2 bases from V and 4 bases from J, with 14 bases between. CDR3 sequence reads: CASSLRGVEVYGYTF. The CDR3 DNA reads TGTGCCAGCAGTTTAAGAGGCGTGGAAGTCTATGGCTACACCTTC.

With respect to this clone: Other DNA sequences in this specimen translate into the identical CDR3. The chain uses TRBV2 and TRBJ2-3; no clear D. V shed 3 bases and J shed 4 bases, with 14 bases lying between them. The CDR3 covers 15 residues. From germline, CDR1 is SNHLY and CDR2 FYNNEI. CDR3 nucleotides: TGTGCCAGCAGTGAGCCTTATACAAGGGCAGATACGCAGTATTTT. Translation gives CASSEPYTRADTQYF.

V usage is TRBV5-8 and J usage is TRBJ2-7; tentatively, D is TRBD2 (5 bases). Trimming left V 4 bases short and J 3 bases short, with 11 bases between. This CDR3 has 13 residues. CDR1 and CDR2 (germline): SGHTS, YDEGEE. CDR3 loop: CASSRTGSYEQYF. CDR3 DNA: TGTGCCAGCAGCCGGACTGGAAGCTACGAGCAGTACTTC. The full variable domain, its missing parts supplied by reference TRBV5-8 and TRBJ2-7, is EAGVTQSPTHLIKTRGQQATLRCSPISGHTSVYWYQQALGLGLQFLLWYDEGEERNRGNFPPRFSGRQFPNYSSELNVNALELEDSALYLCASSRTGSYEQYFGPGTRLTVT.

This clone was counted between two and nine times. The CDR3 DNA is TGCGCCAGCAGAGGAGCAAGACGGGGTTCTATGGGCAATCAGCCCCAGCATTTT. Amino acid sequence: CASRGARRGSMGNQPQHF. This chain links TRBV10-1 with TRBJ1-5, with no clear D. In germline, CDR1 is WNHNN, CDR2 SYGVQD (reference sequence). V was cut by 6 bases and J by 2 bases, with 23 bases left in between. The CDR3 covers 18 residues.

The rearrangement joins TRBV7-9 to TRBJ2-7, with 7 bases matching TRBD1. This CDR3 has 16 residues. Germline V CDR1 and CDR2: SEHNR, FQNEAQ (reference sequence). V dropped 5 bases and J dropped 4; count of bases not matched to a gene: 14. The CDR3 region has the DNA TGTGCCAGCAGCCCGAGTTACCAGGGGGTTCCGTACGAGCAGTACTTC. Translated: CASSPSYQGVPYEQYF.

The chain recombines TRBV27 with TRBJ2-2; D is undetermined. Germline-derived CDR1 and CDR2 are MNHEY and SMNVEV (reference sequence). CDR3 length equals 14 residues. V was trimmed by 6 bases and J by 4 bases, leaving 12 bases between them. The CDR3 DNA reads as TGTGCCAGCAGCCCCCGCCCAGCCACCGGGGAGCTGTTTTTT. This translates into CASSPRPATGELFF.